The clone carrying this T cell receptor (beta chain) was observed a single time. Its antigen remains unknown. Trimming stripped 1 base from V and 4 bases from J, with 7 bases between. This CDR3 region has 13 residues. Per germline, CDR1 SGHDN and CDR2 FVKESK. Using immunoSEQ multiplex PCR, the repertoire was profiled, and TCRdb retains in-frame clones only, with some absent. The sample yields some 9,500 clones, 60% to 80% seen once. This entry is derived from a study of tumor-infiltrating lymphocytes in localized non-small cell lung cancer. Across the study: Resected tumor was paired with non-adjacent uninvolved lung from the same patient. Study-level findings and limits: IM1 and IM2 tumors showed no difference in T-cell fraction. Only some patients had TCR sequencing, depending on available tissue.

Source material: lung tumor tissue. The J gene is TRBJ1-2, the V gene TRBV14, with D unresolved. The origin of this receptor is a human donor with non-small cell lung cancer. The CDR3 sequence: CASSQGASYGYTF. DNA for the CDR3: TGTGCCAGCAGCCAAGGGGCATCCTATGGCTACACCTTC.